The 19 T cell receptor beta chains below come from one sample, sequenced in a study of control samples from healthy donors and cancer patients (dated by TCRdb to between 2020 and 2021). Libraries were constructed by the immunoSEQ multiplex PCR assay. TCRdb's version of the immuneACCESS table is confined to in-frame rearrangements and falls short of the full clone set. An unresolved V gene accounts for under half of the shortfall where checked; the remainder is of unknown origin. The sample contains under 110,000 clones, about 89% of them found a single time. 7.8% of the sample is taken by the ten largest. Sequenced sample: blood. The receptors were sampled from a man aged 30 to 45 in good health.

The CDR3 nucleotides read TGCGCCAGCAGCCAAGATCAACCAGGGACCAAAGAGACCCAGTACTTC. It is translated as CASSQDQPGTKETQYF. The chain has TRBV4-1 and TRBJ2-5; the D gene could be TRBD1 or TRBD2 (5 bases each). The CDR3 spans 16 residues. The V end was cut by 0 bases, the J end by 3 bases, with 14 bases between. Germline V gives CDR1 MGHRA, CDR2 YSYEKL.

The V and J genes are TRBV27 and TRBJ1-2, with a possible D match to TRBD1 (6 bases). The CDR3 has 15 amino acids. Germline loops: CDR1 MNHEY, CDR2 SMNVEV (reference sequence). Trimming cost V 0 bases and J 6 bases, with 14 bases left between them. The DNA for the CDR3 is TGTGCCAGCAGTTTATCGACGGGACATTGGGATGGCTACACCTTC. This gives the protein CASSLSTGHWDGYTF.

The chain has TRBV30 and TRBJ2-7, with 9 positions matching TRBD2. CDR1 is GTSNPN, CDR2 SVGIG, per germline (reference sequence). The CDR3 length is 16 residues. The junction had 11 bases not matched to a gene; V was cut back by 3 bases and J by 2 bases. This CDR3 reads CAWSALGGRGTYEQYF. CDR3 in DNA: TGTGCCTGGAGCGCTCTGGGCGGGAGGGGGACCTACGAGCAGTACTTC.

The J gene is TRBJ2-2, the V gene TRBV4-3, with 7 bases fitting TRBD2. The V gene's germline CDR1 is LGHNA and CDR2 YSLEER. With V trimmed by 4 bases and J by 4 bases, 9 bases remained unmatched. The CDR3 runs 16 residues. The CDR3, as DNA: TGCGCCAGCAGCCCCCGGGTAGCGGGTGGCACCGGGGAGCTGTTTTTT. Residues: CASSPRVAGGTGELFF.

This CDR3 reads CASSRIGQPTDTQYF. In nucleotides, the CDR3 is TGTGCCAGCAGCCGAATAGGCCAGCCCACAGATACGCAGTATTTT. The chain employs TRBV14 and TRBJ2-3; D unresolved. The CDR3 has 15 amino acids. The germline V gene has CDR1 SGHDN and CDR2 FVKESK. Deletions cut 4 bases from V and 2 bases from J, with 13 bases between.

V usage is TRBV7-9 and J usage is TRBJ2-3; possible D gene TRBD2, 6 bases. Deletions cut 5 bases from V and 6 bases from J, with 18 bases between. Germline CDR1 SEHNR, CDR2 FQNEAQ (reference sequence). The CDR3 consists of 15 residues. The CDR3 sequence is CASSPSEPGEDTQYF. CDR3 nucleotide sequence: TGTGCCAGCAGCCCTAGCGAGCCGGGTGAGGATACGCAGTATTTT.

This chain links TRBV5-1 with TRBJ2-7; 12 bases are a match to TRBD2. The J segment lost 5 bases and the V segment lost 5 bases, leaving 8 bases of the junction unmatched. The CDR3 has 15 residues. CDR1 and CDR2 from the germline V gene are SGHRS and YFSETQ. CDR3 sequence (DNA): TGCGCCAGCAGAGACGCTAGCGGGAGGGCCAACGAGCAGTACTTC. This sequence encodes CASRDASGRANEQYF.

The chain is built from TRBV6-2 or TRBV6-3 and TRBJ1-4; a possible D gene is TRBD1 (5 bases). The length of the CDR3 is 15 residues. Looked up from germline, CDR1 is MNHEY and CDR2 is SVGEGT. V gave up 2 bases and J gave up 3 bases, with 10 bases separating them. CDR3 sequence: CASSYDGAANEKLFF. CDR3 DNA: TGTGCCAGCAGTTACGACGGGGCAGCTAATGAAAAACTGTTTTTT.

This chain uses TRBV29-1 with TRBJ2-1, with D maybe TRBD2 (6 bases). This CDR3 region has 14 residues. Looked up from germline, CDR1 is SQVTM and CDR2 is ANQGSEA. V lost 5 bases to trimming and J lost 4 bases, with 15 bases between them. CDR3 sequence reads: CSVKTASVYNEQFF. In DNA, the CDR3 is TGCAGCGTTAAAACAGCTAGCGTTTACAATGAGCAGTTCTTC.

This chain links TRBV5-5 with TRBJ2-5; TRBD1 matches at 7 bases. The germline CDR1 and CDR2 sequences are SGHKS and YYEKEE (reference sequence). The CDR3 is 17 residues long. After removal of 2 bases from V and 0 bases from J, the junction contained 10 bases not matched to a gene. The DNA of the CDR3 is TGTGCCAGCAGCTTTTTTTGGGGACAGTCAAACCAAGAGACCCAGTACTTC. Amino acids: CASSFFWGQSNQETQYF.

The chain recombines TRBV27 with TRBJ2-2, with D uncertain. Germline CDR1 reads MNHEY; CDR2 reads SMNVEV (reference sequence). The CDR3 extends over 16 amino acids. V lost 6 bases to trimming and J lost 0 bases, with 14 bases between them. The CDR3 is CASSSLLVANTGELFF. The DNA of the CDR3 is TGTGCCAGCAGCTCCCTCTTGGTTGCGAACACCGGGGAGCTGTTTTTT.

The chain links TRBV5-1 to TRBJ2-1, with 9 bases identical to TRBD2. This CDR3 region has 15 residues. Germline CDR1 reads SGHRS; CDR2 reads YFSETQ. J gave up 7 bases and V 3 bases, and 8 bases lay outside the gene matches. The CDR3 is CASSSLREGLNEQFF. DNA for the CDR3: TGCGCCAGCAGCTCGTTGCGGGAGGGCCTTAATGAGCAGTTCTTC.

V is TRBV5-1 and J is TRBJ2-2; D is ambiguous. The CDR3 runs 13 residues. V shed 6 bases and J shed 6 bases, with 12 bases lying between them. From germline, CDR1 is SGHRS and CDR2 YFSETQ. The CDR3, as DNA: TGCGCCAGCAACGGTGGGGTTGCCGGGGAGCTGTTTTTT. It is translated as CASNGGVAGELFF. The full variable domain, with the rest looked up from reference TRBV5-1 and TRBJ2-2, is KAGVTQTPRYLIKTRGQQVTLSCSPISGHRSVSWYQQTPGQGLQFLFEYFSETQRNKGNFPGRFSGRQFSNSRSEMNVSTLELGDSALYLCASNGGVAGELFFGEGSRLTVL.

The chain links TRBV21-1 to TRBJ1-5; the D call in the table, TRBD1, was not verified against the DNA. TRBV21-1 constitutes a pseudogene. The CDR3 loop spans 20 amino acids. CDR3 DNA sequence: TGTGCCAGCAGCAAAGCAGCTCAGGACAGCCTGTCTTATAGCAATCAGCCCCAGCATTTT. Amino acid sequence: CASSKAAQDSLSYSNQPQHF.

The chain employs TRBV5-1 and TRBJ1-1; D is undetermined. The CDR3 has 15 residues. V was shortened by 2 bases and J by 3 bases, with 14 bases between the two germline ends. Germline V CDR1 and CDR2: SGHRS, YFSETQ. CDR3 sequence: CASSLEVGGYTEAFF. The CDR3 bases are TGCGCCAGCAGCTTAGAAGTTGGAGGATACACTGAAGCTTTCTTT.

This clone was detected only once. The chain combines TRBV5-6 with TRBJ1-1, with D tentatively TRBD1 (5 bases). The V gene's germline CDR1 is SGHDT and CDR2 YYEEEE. This CDR3 contains 14 residues. V was shortened by 1 base and J by 5 bases, with 12 bases between the two germline ends. In DNA, the CDR3 is TGTGCCAGCAGCTTGAAGGGGCGAGGGACTGAAGCTTTCTTT. Translating it yields CASSLKGRGTEAFF.

Only one count was recorded for this clone. The rearrangement links TRBV29-1 to TRBJ2-1, with D perhaps given as TRBD1 or TRBD2 (6 bases each). V lost 6 bases and J lost 6, with 24 bases in between. Germline CDR1 SQVTM, CDR2 ANQGSEA. The CDR3 sequence is 16 residues long. CDR3 in amino acids: CSVQPEGVALGNEQFF. The DNA for the CDR3 is TGCAGCGTCCAACCGGAGGGGGTGGCCCTTGGCAATGAGCAGTTCTTC.

This sequence joins TRBV7-3 and TRBJ1-1; D is unresolved. CDR1 and CDR2 from the germline V gene are SGHTA and FQGTGA. The CDR3 extends over 14 amino acids. V was cut by 1 base and J by 1 base, with 7 bases left in between. As DNA, the CDR3 is TGTGCCAGCAGCTTAATGGGTTCGAACACTGAAGCTTTCTTT. It translates to CASSLMGSNTEAFF.

This clone was seen a single time. The CDR3 here is CASSAAGQTFYGYTF. The CDR3 DNA reads TGCGCCAGCAGCGCCGCTGGACAGACTTTCTATGGCTACACCTTC. The V call is TRBV5-1, the J call TRBJ1-2, with D tentatively TRBD1 (6 bases). CDR3 length: 15 amino acids. Germline CDR1 is SGHRS and CDR2 is YFSETQ. V dropped 4 bases and J dropped 4 bases, with 17 bases sitting between them.